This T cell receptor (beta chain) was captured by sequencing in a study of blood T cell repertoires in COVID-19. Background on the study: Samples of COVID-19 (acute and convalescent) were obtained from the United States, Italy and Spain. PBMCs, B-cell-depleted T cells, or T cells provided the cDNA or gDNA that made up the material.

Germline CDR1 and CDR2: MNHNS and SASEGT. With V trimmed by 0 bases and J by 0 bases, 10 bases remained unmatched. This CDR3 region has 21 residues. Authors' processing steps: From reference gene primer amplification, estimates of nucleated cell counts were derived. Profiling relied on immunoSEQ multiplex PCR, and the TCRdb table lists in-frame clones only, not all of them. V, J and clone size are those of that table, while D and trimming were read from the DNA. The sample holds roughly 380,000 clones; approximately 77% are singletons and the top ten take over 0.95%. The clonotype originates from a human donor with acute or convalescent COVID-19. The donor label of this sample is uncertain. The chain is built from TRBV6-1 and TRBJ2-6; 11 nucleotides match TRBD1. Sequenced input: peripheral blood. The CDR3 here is CASSEAPDRGLLLSGANVLTF. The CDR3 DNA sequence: TGTGCCAGCAGTGAAGCCCCGGACAGGGGGCTCCTTCTCTCTGGGGCCAACGTCCTGACTTTC.